This record looks at one T cell receptor beta chain sequence and its context. Trimming shortened V by 4 bases and J by 0 bases, and 17 bases separated the two germline ends. This CDR3 has 16 residues. The germline V gene has CDR1 SGHRS and CDR2 YFSETQ. The sample comes from a study of technical replicates of blood from a handful of donors. The data were produced by immunoSEQ multiplex PCR, yet TCRdb's version contains in-frame clones alone and is incomplete. The table shows 60,000 to 90,000 clones, with approximately 96% occurring only once. This TCR was sampled from a human donor in good health. The gene calls are TRBV5-1 and TRBJ2-7, with a possible D match to TRBD2 (6 bases). The specimen was T cells isolated from PBMCs. The CDR3, as DNA: TGCGCCAGCAGCCGGGGGAGTCCTAGCGCCTCCTACGAGCAGTACTTC. It codes for CASSRGSPSASYEQYF.